This passage covers 20 T cell receptor beta chains from one sample sequenced in a study of shared clonotypes between healthy human individuals. TCRdb's table, derived via immunoSEQ multiplex PCR, lists solely in-frame clones and lacks some. The sample shows some 550,000 clones, roughly 97% of them seen only once. The sequenced material came from naive CD4+ T cells sorted from blood. As to subset: CD45RA+ positively selected. The receptors come from a woman aged 30 to 39 in good health.

This clone occurred once. The chain joins TRBV28 to TRBJ1-3; D is uncertain. CDR1 is MDHEN and CDR2 is SYDVKM in the germline V gene. The length of the CDR3 is 13 residues. Trimming left V 6 bases short and J 2 bases short, with 8 bases between. CDR3 sequence (DNA): TGTGCCAGCAGAGGCAGTCCTGGAAACACCATATATTTT. It translates to CASRGSPGNTIYF.

This clone was found once. The V gene is TRBV28, the J gene TRBJ1-2, with TRBD1 matching over 10 bases. J lost 8 bases, V lost 4 bases, and 7 bases had no gene match. Germline CDR1 is MDHEN and CDR2 is SYDVKM. The length of the CDR3 is 14 residues. Here the CDR3 DNA reads TGTGCCAGCAGTTCCACGGGACAGGGGAACGGCTACACCTTC. Amino acid sequence: CASSSTGQGNGYTF.

The chain recombines TRBV2 with TRBJ1-5; D is undetermined. CDR1 and CDR2 from the germline V gene are SNHLY and FYNNEI. V dropped 2 bases and J dropped 0 bases, with 5 bases sitting between them. This CDR3 region has 14 residues. The CDR3 DNA is TGTGCCAGCAGTGAAAGGAGTAGCAATCAGCCCCAGCATTTT. Translated: CASSERSSNQPQHF. The variable domain in full, with the rest retrieved from reference TRBV2 and TRBJ1-5, is EPEVTQTPSHQVTQMGQEVILRCVPISNHLYFYWYRQILGQKVEFLVSFYNNEISEKSEIFDDQFSVERPDGSNFTLKIRSTKLEDSAMYFCASSERSSNQPQHFGDGTRLSIL.

The rearrangement links TRBV6-1 to TRBJ2-7; 9 positions match TRBD1. The germline CDR1 and CDR2 sequences are MNHNS and SASEGT. The CDR3 contains 16 residues. The ends lost 1 base at V and 2 bases at J; junction bases unmatched: 6. The CDR3 region is CASSEVSGTGPYEQYF. The CDR3 bases are TGTGCCAGCAGTGAAGTTTCGGGGACAGGGCCCTACGAGCAGTACTTC.

V and J are TRBV28 and TRBJ1-2; D is unclear. Germline CDR1 reads MDHEN; CDR2 reads SYDVKM. The CDR3 totals 13 residues. Deletions cut 8 bases from V and 8 bases from J, with 18 bases between. The CDR3 is CASRIVGFSGYTF. CDR3 DNA sequence: TGTGCCAGCCGAATTGTAGGGTTCAGCGGCTACACCTTC.

This chain connects TRBV28 to TRBJ2-1, with a weak D call TRBD2 (6 bases). CDR1 is MDHEN and CDR2 is SYDVKM in the germline V gene. Trimming stripped 6 bases from V and 8 bases from J, with 14 bases between. The length of the CDR3 is 13 residues. For the CDR3, the DNA is TGTGCCAGCAGCTTTCGGGACTTTCATGAGCAGTTCTTC. Translated: CASSFRDFHEQFF.

J is TRBJ1-2 and V is TRBV6-5, with D tentatively TRBD1 (5 bases). With 2 bases removed from V and 4 bases from J, the gap between germline ends came to 17 bases. Germline lookup yields CDR1 MNHEY and CDR2 SVGAGI. The CDR3 sequence is 16 residues long. Here the CDR3 reads CASSYTVVGPSYGYTF. Here the CDR3 DNA reads TGTGCCAGCAGTTACACCGTAGTGGGGCCGAGCTATGGCTACACCTTC.

The chain is built from TRBV9 and TRBJ2-6; D ambiguous. Germline CDR1 reads SGDLS; CDR2 reads YYNGEE. This CDR3 comprises 18 residues. V lost 1 base, J lost 1 base, and 15 bases lay in between. The CDR3 DNA is TGTGCCAGCAGCGTATCTCCCTTTTTGGCATCTGGGGCCAACGTCCTGACTTTC. Amino acids: CASSVSPFLASGANVLTF. The full variable domain, completed using reference TRBV9 and TRBJ2-6, is DSGVTQTPKHLITATGQRVTLRCSPRSGDLSVYWYQQSLDQGLQFLIQYYNGEERAKGNILERFSAQQFPDLHSELNLSSLELGDSALYFCASSVSPFLASGANVLTFGAGSRLTVL.

The chain links TRBV11-2 to TRBJ1-3; a possible D gene is TRBD1 (6 bases). V lost 5 bases and J 11 bases, leaving 28 bases between the germline ends. Germline loops: CDR1 SGHAT, CDR2 FQNNGV. This CDR3 has 17 amino acids. CDR3 DNA sequence: TGTGCCAGCAGCCTCCTCCAGGGGCTCCTATCTGGAAGAGCCATATATTTT. Its translation: CASSLLQGLLSGRAIYF.

This sequence joins TRBV25-1 and TRBJ2-6, with D unclear. The length of the CDR3 is 17 residues. Germline V lookup: CDR1 MGHDK, CDR2 SYGVNS. Trimming cost V 2 bases and J 0 bases, with 11 bases left between them. The CDR3 DNA is TGTGCCAGCAGTGAACGCAGGTGGGGCTCTGGGGCCAACGTCCTGACTTTC. Protein sequence: CASSERRWGSGANVLTF.

The chain uses TRBV2 and TRBJ1-1; D unclear. In germline, CDR1 is SNHLY, CDR2 FYNNEI. The CDR3 totals 15 residues. V lost 8 bases and J 11 bases, leaving 27 bases between the germline ends. CDR3 in amino acids: CASDHADKRRIQAFF. CDR3 bases: TGTGCCAGCGATCACGCCGACAAGCGCCGAATACAGGCTTTCTTT.

This chain connects TRBV10-1 to TRBJ2-2; D may be TRBD1 or TRBD2 (5 bases each). V lost 7 bases, J lost 10 bases, and 16 bases lay in between. The germline V gene encodes CDR1 WNHNN and CDR2 SYGVQD (reference sequence). The CDR3 runs 13 residues. CDR3 in amino acids: CASTTGQGTELFF. In nucleotides, the CDR3 is TGCGCCAGCACCACGGGGCAGGGTACGGAGCTGTTTTTT.

The chain joins TRBV5-1 to TRBJ1-3; D may be TRBD1 (5 bases). Germline CDR1 reads SGHRS; CDR2 reads YFSETQ. The CDR3 covers 15 residues. Trimming pared 3 bases from V and 0 bases from J, leaving 10 bases between. The CDR3 region has the DNA TGCGCCAGCAGCTCTGGGACGATCTCTGGAAACACCATATATTTT. Protein sequence: CASSSGTISGNTIYF.

The V and J genes are TRBV5-8 and TRBJ1-1; D gene unclear. The germline V gene encodes CDR1 SGHTS and CDR2 YDEGEE. This CDR3 has 13 amino acids. Trimming shortened V by 4 bases and J by 5 bases, and 12 bases separated the two germline ends. Here the CDR3 reads CASSPRKWTEAFF. In nucleotides, the CDR3 is TGTGCCAGCAGCCCTAGGAAATGGACTGAAGCTTTCTTT.

This chain joins TRBV7-9 and TRBJ2-1; 14 bases line up with TRBD2. V was pared by 8 bases and J by 7 bases, with 1 base of the junction left unmatched. This CDR3 is built from 13 residues. Looked up from germline, CDR1 is SEHNR and CDR2 is FQNEAQ (reference sequence). The CDR3 region is CASGLAGGNEQFF. CDR3 bases: TGTGCCAGCGGACTAGCGGGAGGTAATGAGCAGTTCTTC.

This sequence joins TRBV19 and TRBJ2-2; D might be TRBD2 (6 bases). The CDR3 covers 14 residues. Trimming removed 5 bases from V and 4 bases from J, with 11 bases in between. The germline V gene has CDR1 LNHDA and CDR2 SQIVND (reference sequence). The CDR3 region has the DNA TGTGCCAGTAGTGTTACTAGCCTCACCGGGGAGCTGTTTTTT. It yields the protein CASSVTSLTGELFF.

The chain couples TRBV28 to TRBJ2-3; 7 nucleotides agree with TRBD2. This CDR3 has 14 amino acids. From germline, CDR1 is MDHEN and CDR2 SYDVKM. Trimming cost V 9 bases and J 2 bases; bases outside gene matches: 8. The CDR3 bases are TGTGCCAGTCTGAGCGGGGACTACACAGATACGCAGTATTTT. This gives the protein CASLSGDYTDTQYF.

DNA of the CDR3: TGTGCCAGCAGTTTACTTCACAGACAAGCCGAGCAGTACTTC. Its translation: CASSLLHRQAEQYF. V and J are TRBV27 and TRBJ2-7; D is unclear. CDR1 is MNHEY and CDR2 is SMNVEV in the germline V gene (reference sequence). Trimming shortened V by 2 bases and J by 6 bases, and 14 bases separated the two germline ends. The CDR3 is 14 residues long.

The rearrangement links TRBV19 to TRBJ2-2, with 12 bases lining up with TRBD2. The junction had 4 bases not matched to a gene; V was cut back by 2 bases and J by 9 bases. The CDR3 is made up of 15 amino acids. CDR1 and CDR2 from the germline V gene are LNHDA and SQIVND (reference sequence). The DNA for the CDR3 is TGTGCCAGTAGTATAACGACTAGCGGGAGCCGGGAGCTGTTTTTT. Translated: CASSITTSGSRELFF.

This chain joins TRBV7-9 and TRBJ2-7; 13 bases map to TRBD2. The CDR3 is 15 residues long. Trimming cost V 5 bases and J 4 bases; bases outside gene matches: 5. The germline V gene encodes CDR1 SEHNR and CDR2 FQNEAQ (reference sequence). CDR3 DNA sequence: TGTGCCAGCAGCGGGACTAGCGGGACTTATTACGAGCAGTACTTC. The encoded protein is CASSGTSGTYYEQYF.